This is a list of T cell receptor beta chains from one sample in a study of lymphopenia after photon versus proton radiotherapy. Sequencing used immunoSEQ multiplex PCR; TCRdb keeps in-frame clones, though not all of them. Of some 15,000 clones in the sample, around nine tenths are singletons; the top ten hold 45% to 60%. Sequenced material: peripheral blood, taken from a patient treated with proton-based radiotherapy. The receptors here all came from a woman aged 60-75 years with cholangiocarcinoma. Some clones in this sample may be carry-over from other donors' samples. Each CDR3 is given with its conserved first and last residue. A D gene is named only where the DNA matches it firmly. Only some rows state a clone size, as once, few, many or a class for expanded clones.

v_gene,j_gene,d_gene,abundance,CDR3aa,CDR3nt
TRBV4-1,TRBJ2-1,TRBD1,once,CASSLQAGGEQFF,TGCGCCAGCAGCCTCCAAGCAGGGGGAGAGCAGTTCTTC
TRBV6-6,TRBJ2-1,.,.,CASSYSTGRAGEQFF,TGTGCCAGCAGTTACTCAACTGGACGAGCGGGTGAGCAGTTCTTC
TRBV5-1,TRBJ2-1,.,.,CASSPDLSSYNEQFF,TGCGCCAGCAGCCCCGACCTTAGCTCCTACAATGAGCAGTTCTTC
TRBV27,TRBJ2-7,TRBD2,.,CASMGLAGGDHEQYF,TGTGCCAGTATGGGACTAGCGGGCGGTGACCACGAGCAGTACTTC
TRBV27,TRBJ2-7,.,.,CASSKTGVSEQYF,TGTGCCAGCAGCAAGACCGGGGTGAGCGAGCAGTACTTC
TRBV7-3,TRBJ2-2,TRBD1,.,CASSLGQGVGELFF,TGTGCCAGCAGCTTAGGACAGGGGGTCGGGGAGCTGTTTTTT
TRBV4-1,TRBJ1-4,TRBD1,.,CASSHQYRDSNEKLFF,TGCGCCAGCAGCCATCAATACCGGGACAGTAATGAAAAACTGTTTTTT
TRBV7-9,TRBJ2-3,.,.,CASSFFRESPFSTDTQYF,TGTGCCAGCAGCTTTTTTAGAGAGAGTCCTTTTAGCACAGATACGCAGTATTTT
TRBV13,TRBJ2-5,.,.,CASSLYQYQETQYF,TGTGCCAGCAGCTTATATCAGTACCAAGAGACCCAGTACTTC
TRBV7-2,TRBJ2-1,.,.,CASSLNLPGNEQFF,TGTGCCAGCAGCTTGAATCTACCAGGGAATGAGCAGTTCTTC
TRBV7-6,TRBJ2-7,TRBD2,.,CASSPFGSGRDEQYF,TGTGCCAGCAGCCCCTTCGGTAGCGGGAGGGACGAGCAGTACTTC
TRBV6-1,TRBJ2-3,.,medium-sized,CASSHTDTQYF,TGTGCCAGCAGTCACACAGATACGCAGTATTTT
TRBV14,TRBJ2-5,TRBD2,.,CASSPKRGPEETQYF,TGTGCCAGCAGCCCGAAGCGGGGCCCGGAAGAGACCCAGTACTTC
TRBV27,TRBJ1-1,.,.,CASSSPYRDTEAFF,TGTGCCAGCAGTTCCCCCTATAGGGACACTGAAGCTTTCTTT
TRBV29-1,TRBJ2-5,TRBD2,.,CSVALTSGGAGETQYF,TGCAGCGTTGCTTTGACTAGCGGGGGGGCAGGTGAGACCCAGTACTTC
TRBV21-1,TRBJ1-1,.,.,CASTPGGPLNTEAFF,TGTGCCAGCACCCCGGGAGGCCCGCTGAACACTGAAGCTTTCTTT
TRBV2,TRBJ2-2,.,.,CASSEVSSGELFF,TGTGCCAGCAGTGAGGTTTCGTCCGGGGAGCTGTTTTTT
TRBV7-2,TRBJ2-7,.,.,CASTRRTGEGSYEQYF,TGTGCCAGCACCCGGAGGACGGGAGAGGGCTCCTACGAGCAGTACTTC
TRBV27,TRBJ1-2,.,.,CASSYRNNYGYTF,TGTGCCAGCAGTTACAGAAATAACTATGGCTACACCTTC
TRBV7-8,TRBJ2-7,.,large,CASSLAEAEFYEQYF,TGTGCCAGCAGCTTAGCGGAAGCGGAGTTTTACGAGCAGTACTTC
TRBV4-1,TRBJ2-3,.,.,CASSQSPLAGTDTQYF,TGCGCCAGCAGCCAATCTCCGCTAGCCGGGACAGATACGCAGTATTTT
TRBV6-5,TRBJ1-1,.,.,CASQPVRANTEAFF,TGTGCCAGCCAACCGGTCAGAGCGAACACTGAAGCTTTCTTT
TRBV2,TRBJ2-7,.,.,CASQMRESYEQYF,TGTGCCAGCCAAATGAGGGAGAGCTACGAGCAGTACTTC
TRBV2,TRBJ1-1,.,.,CASSGDGGEAFF,TGTGCCAGCAGTGGGGACGGGGGTGAAGCTTTCTTT
TRBV6-1,TRBJ1-1,TRBD1,.,CASSRQGPNTEAFF,TGTGCCAGCAGCCGACAGGGACCGAACACTGAAGCTTTCTTT
TRBV7-3,TRBJ2-7,.,.,CASSLTAVHEQYF,TGTGCCAGCAGCTTAACGGCGGTCCACGAGCAGTACTTC
TRBV29-1,TRBJ2-4,.,once,CSVETGGKNIQYF,TGCAGCGTTGAAACCGGGGGCAAAAACATTCAGTACTTC
TRBV30,TRBJ2-3,.,.,CAWRDWGTSTDTQYF,TGTGCCTGGAGGGATTGGGGGACTAGCACAGATACGCAGTATTTT